This passage covers 31 T cell receptor beta chains from one sample sequenced in a study of metastatic and nonmetastatic thyroid tumors. The entire patient cohort was treatment-naive prior to thyroid surgery. MiXCR reprocessed the PCR reads for TCRdb. This sample has 15,000 to 20,000 clones; less than 30% occur once, and the top ten carry roughly 13%. Sequencing was performed on tumor tissue. All receptors come from a male donor with papillary thyroid cancer or a benign thyroid nodule (not recorded which). Some clones in this sample may be carry-over from other donors' samples.

The V call is TRBV18, the J call TRBJ2-5; D is unclear. CDR1 is KGHSH and CDR2 is LQKENI in the germline V gene. Deletions cut 6 bases from V and 4 bases from J, with 3 bases between. This CDR3 comprises 10 residues. The CDR3 sequence is CASSVETQYF. For the CDR3, the DNA is TGTGCCAGCTCGGTAGAGACCCAGTACTTC. The complete variable domain, with remaining parts taken from reference TRBV18 and TRBJ2-5, reads NAGVMQNPRHLVRRRGQEARLRCSPMKGHSHVYWYRQLPEEGLKFMVYLQKENIIDESGMPKERFSAEFPKEGPSILRIQQVVRGDSAAYFCASSVETQYFGPGTRLLVL.

This clone showed up many times. This chain connects TRBV5-1 to TRBJ2-7; D is unclear. The CDR3 consists of 13 residues. V gave up 4 bases and J gave up 0 bases, with 8 bases separating them. Germline CDR1 reads SGHRS; CDR2 reads YFSETQ. In DNA form, the CDR3 reads TGCGCCAGCAGCCCAAGGAGCTCCTACGAGCAGTACTTC. As protein: CASSPRSSYEQYF.

This clone was counted at least ten times. The chain is built from TRBV7-9 and TRBJ2-7; no reliable D call. The CDR3 contains 14 residues. The germline CDR1 and CDR2 sequences are SEHNR and FQNEAQ (reference sequence). V was clipped by 5 bases and J by 5 bases, with 16 bases between them. CDR3 amino acids: CASSQVSTSHEQYF. The CDR3 DNA follows: TGTGCCAGCAGCCAAGTGAGTACGAGCCACGAGCAGTACTTC.

This clone was picked up many times. The chain is built from TRBV11-2 and TRBJ1-3; D remains unclear. Germline CDR1 is SGHAT and CDR2 is FQNNGV. There are 16 residues in the CDR3. V lost 5 bases and J lost 6, with 20 bases in between. Here the CDR3 DNA reads TGTGCCAGCAGCCTCGAAGGACCCGTACCCTCAAACACCATATATTTT. Residues: CASSLEGPVPSNTIYF.

This clone showed up many times. The chain uses TRBV11-3 and TRBJ2-3; D could derive from TRBD1 or TRBD2 (5 bases each). This CDR3 is 13 amino acids long. CDR1 is SGHNT and CDR2 is YENEEA in the germline V gene. Trimming removed 5 bases at V and 6 bases at J, with 12 bases between. Here the CDR3 DNA reads TGTGCCAGCAGCCCAACCGGGGACGATACGCAGTATTTT. It specifies CASSPTGDDTQYF.

This clone was recorded many times. V is TRBV19 and J is TRBJ2-7; weak D call: TRBD1 (7 bases). The germline V gene has CDR1 LNHDA and CDR2 SQIVND (reference sequence). CDR3 length: 14 amino acids. V was clipped by 3 bases and J by 4 bases, with 13 bases between them. The CDR3 nucleotides read TGTGCCAGTAGTATTTCGACAGGGAGGTACGAGCAGTACTTC. Encoded protein: CASSISTGRYEQYF.

This clone was seen a few times. This chain joins TRBV6-5 and TRBJ2-3; the D is unclear. CDR1 is MNHEY, CDR2 SVGAGI, per germline. The CDR3 has 15 residues. Trimming removed 2 bases at V and 2 bases at J, with 11 bases between. CDR3 loop: CASSYGQLLTDTQYF. CDR3 bases: TGTGCCAGCAGTTACGGGCAGTTACTCACAGATACGCAGTATTTT.

The chain joins TRBV2 to TRBJ1-5, with TRBD1 matching over 10 bases. V lost 5 bases, J lost 5 bases, and 6 bases stayed unmatched. The length of the CDR3 is 15 residues. The germline V gene has CDR1 SNHLY and CDR2 FYNNEI. The CDR3 nucleotides read TGTGCCAGCAGTCCTGGGACAGGGGCTTATCAGCCCCAGCATTTT. It encodes CASSPGTGAYQPQHF.

This clone is termed medium-sized (0.01 to 0.1%). J is TRBJ2-2 and V is TRBV11-1; 11 positions match TRBD2. The germline V gene has CDR1 SGHAT and CDR2 FQDESV (reference sequence). This CDR3 spans 15 amino acids. Unmatched junction bases numbered 6, after V lost 5 bases and J lost 7 bases. The CDR3 loop reads CASSPLAGGRGELFF. CDR3 sequence (DNA): TGTGCCAGCAGCCCTTTAGCGGGAGGGCGCGGGGAGCTGTTTTTT.

The table lists this clone with a count of one. V is TRBV5-1 and J is TRBJ2-2; 7 bases map to TRBD1. The CDR3 loop spans 16 amino acids. The germline V gene encodes CDR1 SGHRS and CDR2 YFSETQ. J lost 6 bases, V lost 3 bases, and 11 bases had no gene match. The CDR3 region has the DNA TGCGCCAGCAGCTCACAGGGGCGCAAGGGAGCCGGGGAGCTGTTTTTT. It translates to CASSSQGRKGAGELFF.

In its sample, this clone was seen a few times. The chain recombines TRBV28 with TRBJ2-1; TRBD2 might be the D (5 bases). The V gene lost 2 bases and the J gene lost 5 bases, with 10 bases spanning the gap. The CDR3 spans 14 residues. CDR1 MDHEN and CDR2 SYDVKM come from the germline V gene. The CDR3 reads CASSLGGHNNEQFF. The CDR3, as DNA: TGTGCCAGCAGTTTAGGAGGCCATAACAATGAGCAGTTCTTC.

The chain employs TRBV5-1 and TRBJ1-2; D gene unclear. V lost 1 base to trimming and J lost 8 bases, with 15 bases between them. Germline V gene data show CDR1 as SGHRS and CDR2 as YFSETQ. The CDR3 is 14 amino acids. This CDR3 is CASSLLAPSWGYTF. CDR3 coding DNA: TGCGCCAGCAGCTTGCTCGCCCCAAGCTGGGGCTACACCTTC.

The rearrangement links TRBV30 to TRBJ2-3, with TRBD1 matching over 7 bases. V lost 4 bases to trimming and J lost 1 base; unmatched junction nucleotides: 8. The CDR3 length is 15 residues. The germline V gene encodes CDR1 GTSNPN and CDR2 SVGIG (reference sequence). CDR3: CAWTSTGSRTDTQYF. The CDR3 DNA follows: TGTGCCTGGACCTCGACAGGGTCCCGCACAGATACGCAGTATTTT.

This chain links TRBV6-1 with TRBJ1-1; 9 bases agree with TRBD1. This CDR3 contains 13 residues. Germline CDR1 and CDR2: MNHNS and SASEGT. The V segment lost 5 bases and the J segment 11 bases; nucleotides outside the gene matches: 9. The CDR3 is CASSRDRVEVAFF. CDR3 nucleotide sequence: TGTGCCAGCAGTCGGGACAGGGTGGAGGTGGCTTTCTTT.

This chain connects TRBV6-1 to TRBJ1-1; a weak D match, TRBD1 (5 bases). The CDR3 is made up of 15 amino acids. V was cut by 8 bases and J by 2 bases, with 18 bases left in between. Germline values: CDR1 MNHNS, CDR2 SASEGT. The CDR3 region is CASQRDEGLNTEAFF. As DNA, the CDR3 is TGTGCCAGCCAAAGGGACGAAGGCTTAAACACTGAAGCTTTCTTT.

With regard to this clone: The CDR3 end shows no conserved phenylalanine or tryptophan, and so a read error is likely. Because the CDR3's place on the DNA is in doubt, the DNA is left out and the CDR3 is given as listed by TCRdb. This chain uses TRBV28 with TRBJ1-1; the D segment call TRBD1 is taken from the table without a DNA check. Germline-derived CDR1 and CDR2 are MDHEN and SYDVKM. The CDR3 region is 11 residues in length, termini included. The CDR3 sequence: CASSTGNRDWI.

Details on this clone: A read error may produce the germline difference seen at one junction end. V usage is TRBV27 and J usage is TRBJ1-5; D not certain. The germline V gene encodes CDR1 MNHEY and CDR2 SMNVEV (reference sequence). The CDR3 contains 13 residues. The CDR3 protein is CTSTQTRNQPQHF. In nucleotides, the CDR3 is TGCACCAGCACCCAAACCCGTAATCAGCCCCAGCATTTT.

There are a few counts of this clone. This chain connects TRBV6-1 to TRBJ2-3, with 10 bases lining up with TRBD2. V was pared by 6 bases and J by 5 bases, with 8 bases of the junction left unmatched. CDR1 is MNHNS, CDR2 SASEGT, per germline. The CDR3 sequence is 15 residues long. CDR3: CASRISGGGGDTQYF. Written as DNA, the CDR3 is TGTGCCAGCAGAATCAGCGGGGGGGGTGGAGATACGCAGTATTTT.

Details on this clone: This may come from a read error, since a much larger clone is one base off. The chain combines TRBV4-1 with TRBJ2-1; 7 bases map to TRBD2. The germline V gene has CDR1 MGHRA and CDR2 YSYEKL. CDR3 length: 15 residues. The J segment lost 9 bases and the V segment lost 1 base, leaving 9 bases of the junction unmatched. CDR3 sequence reads: CASSQVGLAVSEQFF. CDR3 nucleotides: TGCGCCAGCAGCCAAGTCGGTCTAGCGGTTAGTGAGCAGTTCTTC.

This clone was observed a handful of times. The chain combines TRBV28 with TRBJ2-7; TRBD2 matches at 11 bases. This CDR3 is built from 16 residues. From germline, CDR1 is MDHEN and CDR2 SYDVKM. Trimming cost V 6 bases and J 2 bases; bases outside gene matches: 9. The CDR3 region has the DNA TGTGCCAGCAGGGGTGAGACTAGCGGGGTTCCCTACGAGCAGTACTTC. This codes for CASRGETSGVPYEQYF.

This clone showed up just once. The chain recombines TRBV20-1 with TRBJ2-7; D might be TRBD1 (6 bases). From germline, CDR1 is DFQATT and CDR2 SNEGSKA (reference sequence). V was pared by 5 bases and J by 7 bases, with 15 bases between. The CDR3 sequence is 12 residues long. The CDR3 DNA reads as TGCAGTGCTCAGAGGACAGTGCAGGAGCAGTACTTC. Translated, it gives CSAQRTVQEQYF.

By its share, this clone is medium-sized (0.01 to 0.1%). This chain uses TRBV30 with TRBJ2-5; TRBD2 is a possible D gene (5 bases). Trimming shortened V by 4 bases and J by 7 bases, and 10 bases separated the two germline ends. The CDR3 extends over 11 amino acids. Germline V gives CDR1 GTSNPN, CDR2 SVGIG (reference sequence). In DNA form, the CDR3 reads TGTGCCTGGACGGGGTTTGGGACCCAGTACTTC. Translated: CAWTGFGTQYF.

In its sample, this clone ranks as medium-sized (0.01 to 0.1%). This sequence joins TRBV13 and TRBJ2-7; 7 bases map to TRBD1. This CDR3 comprises 13 residues. Germline loops: CDR1 PRHDT, CDR2 FYEKMQ (reference sequence). V was pared by 2 bases and J by 5 bases, with 3 bases of the junction left unmatched. CDR3 DNA: TGTGCCAGCAGCTTAACAGGGGAGAACGAGCAGTACTTC. This sequence encodes CASSLTGENEQYF.

By its share, this clone is medium-sized. The chain couples TRBV18 to TRBJ2-1; 8 nucleotides align to TRBD2. The CDR3 is 15 residues long. From germline, CDR1 is KGHSH and CDR2 LQKENI. The V and J ends lost 2 bases and 7 bases, in that order; junction bases with no gene match: 7. The CDR3 loop is CASSPRPGLDNEQFF. In DNA form, the CDR3 reads TGTGCCAGCTCACCAAGGCCGGGACTAGATAATGAGCAGTTCTTC. Complete variable domain (other parts from reference TRBV18 and TRBJ2-1): NAGVMQNPRHLVRRRGQEARLRCSPMKGHSHVYWYRQLPEEGLKFMVYLQKENIIDESGMPKERFSAEFPKEGPSILRIQQVVRGDSAAYFCASSPRPGLDNEQFFGPGTRLTVL.

This clone occurred many times. CDR3 DNA sequence: TGTGCCAGTACGGAAATGTATAGCAATCAGCCCCAGCATTTT. Protein: CASTEMYSNQPQHF. The chain recombines TRBV19 with TRBJ1-5, with D unresolved. Germline-derived CDR1 and CDR2 are LNHDA and SQIVND (reference sequence). The ends were cut back, 7 bases at V and 0 bases at J, with 10 bases in the middle. The CDR3 spans 14 residues.

This clone was observed many times. The same CDR3 also results from other DNA sequences found in this sample. The V call is TRBV7-6, the J call TRBJ1-1; D remains ambiguous. CDR1 and CDR2 (germline): SGHVS, FNYEAQ. The V end was cut by 1 base, the J end by 5 bases, with 14 bases between. The CDR3 consists of 15 residues. As DNA, the CDR3 is TGTGCCAGCAGCTTAGAGAGTCAGGTGGTTACTGAAGCTTTCTTT. Protein sequence: CASSLESQVVTEAFF.

This clone was picked up a small number of times. The V gene is TRBV24-1, the J gene TRBJ1-1; D uncertain. Looked up from germline, CDR1 is KGHDR and CDR2 is SFDVKD. This CDR3 spans 13 amino acids. V lost 2 bases to trimming and J lost 1 base, with 4 bases between them. CDR3 residues: CATSDYRNTEAFF. For the CDR3, the DNA is TGTGCCACCAGTGATTACAGGAACACTGAAGCTTTCTTT.

In its sample, this clone ranks as medium-sized. V and J are TRBV18 and TRBJ2-7, with D tentatively TRBD1 (6 bases). The CDR3 runs to 14 residues. Germline V gives CDR1 KGHSH, CDR2 LQKENI. Trimming cost V 3 bases and J 0 bases, with 9 bases left between them. The CDR3, as DNA: TGTGCCAGCTCACCGGACAGCCCCTCCTACGAGCAGTACTTC. It yields the protein CASSPDSPSYEQYF.

J is TRBJ2-7 and V is TRBV6-1; 9 bases map to TRBD1. Germline V gene data show CDR1 as MNHNS and CDR2 as SASEGT. Unmatched junction bases numbered 6, after V lost 5 bases and J lost 10 bases. CDR3 length equals 12 residues. The CDR3 region is CASSPGQGRQYF. In DNA form, the CDR3 reads TGTGCCAGCAGTCCAGGACAGGGGAGACAGTACTTC.

The chain employs TRBV20-1 and TRBJ2-7; the D gene is possibly TRBD2 (6 bases). V lost 5 bases and J 6 bases, leaving 11 bases between the germline ends. From germline, CDR1 is DFQATT and CDR2 SNEGSKA (reference sequence). The CDR3 covers 11 residues. CDR3 amino acids: CSAGEVGEQYF. In DNA form, the CDR3 reads TGCAGTGCTGGGGAGGTGGGCGAGCAGTACTTC.

This clone has a handful of counts. The chain links TRBV19 to TRBJ1-6; 9 nucleotides align to TRBD1. V dropped 3 bases and J dropped 10; count of bases not matched to a gene: 7. Germline V gene data show CDR1 as LNHDA and CDR2 as SQIVND (reference sequence). This CDR3 spans 15 amino acids. The CDR3 DNA sequence: TGTGCCAGTAGTATCCCGGGACAGGGTATCTCACCCCTCCACTTT. This gives the protein CASSIPGQGISPLHF.